The 19 T cell receptor beta chains below come from one sample, sequenced in a study of shared clonotypes between healthy human individuals. Profiled with immunoSEQ multiplex PCR; TCRdb holds only in-frame clones, not every one. The table shows some 2,000,000 clones, with approximately 95% occurring only once. Sequenced input: naive CD4+ T cells sorted from blood. As to subset: CD45RA+ positively selected. The receptors originated from a man between 18 and 35 years old in good health.

The V call is TRBV11-2, the J call TRBJ2-3; 11 bases line up with TRBD2. Germline trimming cut 4 bases from V and 2 bases from J; bases unmatched to any gene: 5. The CDR3 length is 16 residues. From germline, CDR1 is SGHAT and CDR2 FQNNGV. The CDR3: CASSSIAGGLTDTQYF. As DNA, the CDR3 is TGTGCCAGCAGCTCTATAGCGGGGGGGCTCACAGATACGCAGTATTTT.

This chain links TRBV25-1 with TRBJ2-1; 8 bases line up with TRBD1. V shed 6 bases, J shed 7 bases, and the junction held 14 bases outside the gene matches. Germline CDR1 is MGHDK and CDR2 is SYGVNS. The length of the CDR3 is 16 residues. DNA of the CDR3: TGTGCCAGCAGCCAGACAGGGGTAGGGAGGTGGAATGAGCAGTTCTTC. Encoded protein: CASSQTGVGRWNEQFF.

This clone was detected only once. The V call is TRBV27, the J call TRBJ2-5; maybe TRBD2 (6 bases). The CDR3 covers 15 residues. Deletions cut 5 bases from V and 7 bases from J, with 20 bases between. The germline V gene has CDR1 MNHEY and CDR2 SMNVEV (reference sequence). CDR3 region: CASSPGTQGKGTQYF. DNA for the CDR3: TGTGCCAGCAGTCCGGGGACTCAGGGTAAAGGGACCCAGTACTTC.

V gene TRBV7-9 combines with J gene TRBJ1-5; no reliable D call. The germline CDR1 and CDR2 sequences are SEHNR and FQNEAQ (reference sequence). The germline V and J ends were trimmed by 5 bases and 7 bases, with 15 bases remaining between them. The CDR3 runs 14 residues. CDR3 protein: CASSPGSSLQPQHF. CDR3 nucleotides: TGTGCCAGCAGCCCCGGGTCCTCATTACAGCCCCAGCATTTT.

This clone was picked up a small number of times. Other DNA sequences in this sample translate to the same CDR3. The V and J genes are TRBV30 and TRBJ1-2; weak D call: TRBD1 (6 bases). V dropped 0 bases and J dropped 6 bases, with 8 bases sitting between them. Germline CDR1 reads GTSNPN; CDR2 reads SVGIG (reference sequence). The CDR3 spans 12 residues. Here the CDR3 reads CAWSVRGNGYTF. DNA for the CDR3: TGTGCCTGGAGTGTTAGGGGGAATGGCTACACCTTC.

This clone was detected only a few times. This specimen includes other DNA sequences encoding the same CDR3. The chain employs TRBV11-2 and TRBJ2-5; D is unclear. Trimming cost V 1 base and J 1 base, with 4 bases left between them. The CDR3 has 13 residues. CDR1 and CDR2 (germline): SGHAT, FQNNGV. CDR3 in DNA: TGTGCCAGCAGCTTAGGACTCCAAGAGACCCAGTACTTC. It yields the protein CASSLGLQETQYF. The full variable domain, its missing parts supplied by reference TRBV11-2 and TRBJ2-5, is EAGVAQSPRYKIIEKRQSVAFWCNPISGHATLYWYQQILGQGPKLLIQFQNNGVVDDSQLPKDRFSAERLKGVDSTLKIQPAKLEDSAVYLCASSLGLQETQYFGPGTRLLVL.

This clone has only one observation. This chain joins TRBV6-1 and TRBJ1-5; 7 bases line up with TRBD1. The CDR3 loop spans 14 amino acids. Germline assignment: CDR1 MNHNS and CDR2 SASEGT. V was clipped by 6 bases and J by 2 bases; unmatched bases: 4. The CDR3 spells CASRIDRGNQPQHF. For the CDR3, the DNA is TGTGCCAGCAGGATAGACAGGGGCAATCAGCCCCAGCATTTT.

The count of this clone is one. CDR3 region: CASSSSIYEAFF. The CDR3 nucleotides read TGTGCCAGCAGTTCCTCCATATATGAAGCTTTCTTT. The chain links TRBV6-5 to TRBJ1-1, with D unresolved. The CDR3 loop spans 12 amino acids. Germline CDR1 and CDR2: MNHEY and SVGAGI. The ends were cut back, 4 bases at V and 7 bases at J, with 10 bases in the middle.

V usage is TRBV5-5 and J usage is TRBJ2-7; 10 bases agree with TRBD2. V lost 0 bases to trimming and J lost 2 bases; unmatched junction nucleotides: 8. The CDR3 is made up of 17 amino acids. Germline values: CDR1 SGHKS, CDR2 YYEKEE (reference sequence). The DNA of the CDR3 is TGTGCCAGCAGCTTGGTTATAGGCCTAGCGGGGGCCTACGAGCAGTACTTC. Amino acid sequence: CASSLVIGLAGAYEQYF. Complete variable domain (other parts from reference TRBV5-5 and TRBJ2-7): DAGVTQSPTHLIKTRGQQVTLRCSPISGHKSVSWYQQVLGQGPQFIFQYYEKEERGRGNFPDRFSARQFPNYSSELNVNALLLGDSALYLCASSLVIGLAGAYEQYFGPGTRLTVT.

In regard to this clone: The sample carries other DNA sequences with the same CDR3. This chain connects TRBV5-4 to TRBJ1-2; possibly TRBD1 for D (6 bases). Trimming pared 1 base from V and 4 bases from J, leaving 8 bases between. CDR3 size: 13 residues. Looked up from germline, CDR1 is SGHNT and CDR2 is YYREEE (reference sequence). CDR3 nucleotides: TGTGCCAGCAGCTTGCAGGGGAGCTATGGCTACACCTTC. Protein product: CASSLQGSYGYTF.

The V call is TRBV5-6, the J call TRBJ1-3; D perhaps matches TRBD1 (5 bases). CDR3 size: 15 residues. Germline V gene lookup returns CDR1 SGHDT and CDR2 YYEEEE. Deletions cut 0 bases from V and 4 bases from J, with 11 bases between. Written as DNA, the CDR3 is TGTGCCAGCAGCTTGGTTCAGACAGTCGGAAACACCATATATTTT. Amino acid sequence: CASSLVQTVGNTIYF.

The chain has TRBV5-1 and TRBJ2-7; no definite D call. The CDR3 has 14 amino acids. V lost 0 bases to trimming and J lost 4 bases, with 11 bases between them. Germline values: CDR1 SGHRS, CDR2 YFSETQ. The CDR3 is CASSLEQSAYEQYF. CDR3 sequence (DNA): TGCGCCAGCAGCTTGGAACAGTCCGCTTACGAGCAGTACTTC.

The chain carries TRBV30 and TRBJ1-2, with D unclear. CDR3 length: 15 residues. Trimming pared 3 bases from V and 0 bases from J, leaving 14 bases between. Germline V CDR1 and CDR2: GTSNPN, SVGIG (reference sequence). The CDR3 is CAWSAGRGANYGYTF. The CDR3 DNA reads as TGTGCCTGGAGCGCTGGCCGGGGAGCTAACTATGGCTACACCTTC.

This chain joins TRBV28 and TRBJ2-7, with a weak D call TRBD2 (5 bases). Per germline, CDR1 MDHEN and CDR2 SYDVKM. The CDR3 runs to 14 residues. V lost 1 base to trimming and J lost 0 bases, with 7 bases between them. The CDR3 loop reads CASSLYGISYEQYF. The CDR3 DNA sequence: TGTGCCAGCAGTTTATACGGGATCTCCTACGAGCAGTACTTC.

DNA for the CDR3: TGTGCCAGCAGTTACGGGTCTCCTGGGGTTGGGCAGTATTTT. It encodes CASSYGSPGVGQYF. The chain recombines TRBV6-6 with TRBJ2-3; no clear D. This CDR3 spans 14 amino acids. Trimming cost V 2 bases and J 11 bases, with 17 bases left between them. Germline V gene data show CDR1 as MNHNY and CDR2 as SVGAGI (reference sequence).

This clone was detected once. The chain couples TRBV5-4 to TRBJ2-7; D is possibly TRBD1 (8 bases). CDR3 length: 15 amino acids. The germline V gene has CDR1 SGHNT and CDR2 YYREEE (reference sequence). Trimming took 1 base from V and 2 from J, leaving 13 bases between them. The DNA for the CDR3 is TGTGCCAGCAGCTTGCGTACAGGGGGGGCCTACGAGCAGTACTTC. Translating it yields CASSLRTGGAYEQYF.

About this clone itself: The germline gene is not matched at one end of the junction; a read error may be the cause. The CDR3 nucleotides are TGTGCCATCAGTGATCTCTGGGAGGGGGTCCGTGTCTTT. It yields the protein CAISDLWEGVRVF. This chain joins TRBV10-3 and TRBJ1-1; possible D gene TRBD1, 6 bases. The CDR3 is made up of 13 amino acids. Germline CDR1 and CDR2: ENHRY and SYGVKD.

This chain connects TRBV5-1 to TRBJ1-1; 9 nucleotides align to TRBD1. Trimming cost V 4 bases and J 1 base; bases outside gene matches: 5. The CDR3 is 15 amino acids. The germline gives CDR1 SGHRS, CDR2 YFSETQ. The CDR3 region has the DNA TGCGCCAGCAGCCCGACAGGGGGTTCGAACACTGAAGCTTTCTTT. This sequence encodes CASSPTGGSNTEAFF. The variable domain in full, with the rest retrieved from reference TRBV5-1 and TRBJ1-1, is KAGVTQTPRYLIKTRGQQVTLSCSPISGHRSVSWYQQTPGQGLQFLFEYFSETQRNKGNFPGRFSGRQFSNSRSEMNVSTLELGDSALYLCASSPTGGSNTEAFFGQGTRLTVV.

CDR3 sequence: CASSLGRVSGGDWAGANVLTF. The CDR3 DNA is TGTGCCAGCAGCTTAGGGCGTGTGTCAGGGGGCGACTGGGCCGGGGCCAACGTCCTGACTTTC. The chain carries TRBV7-8 and TRBJ2-6; TRBD1 matches 8 bases. CDR3 length equals 21 residues. V lost 1 base to trimming and J lost 4 bases; unmatched junction nucleotides: 18. From germline, CDR1 is SGHVS and CDR2 FQNEAQ.